This T cell receptor (beta chain) derives from a study of regulatory T cells in long-lasting Graves disease (dated by TCRdb to the early 2020s). Regarding the research as a whole: Patients with newly diagnosed Graves' disease had been on antithyroid drugs for under 3 months. Peripheral blood TCR sequencing and RNA sequencing compared persistent Graves' disease patients with newly diagnosed Graves' disease patients. A total of around 35 samples were covered by TCR sequencing, comprising around 13 persistent and 20 or so newly diagnosed Graves' disease patients. The study was conducted in China and was registered as a clinical trial.

Preparation of the library involved multiplex PCR. Sequencing relied on an Illumina HiSeq 4000. CDR3 regions were amplified by Arm-PCR with iRepertoire HTBI primers to construct TCR beta libraries. PCR products were gel purified before sequencing. The paper's data handling went like this. A total of fewer than 65 TRBV and some 13 TRBJ segments were identified across samples and were used for gene usage analysis of CDR3 amino acid clonotypes. COPE and FqMerger were used to merge the filtered high-quality paired reads into contigs. BLAST was used to align contigs to IMGT TRBV, TRBD and TRBJ reference genes, and CDR3 was defined according to IMGT. Highly expanded clones were defined as clonotypes with a frequency above 0.1%. Shannon entropy served as the measure of repertoire diversity, while the Gini coefficient captured V-J evenness. Public clonotypes were defined as clonotypes shared by more than one individual. The public sequencing data were trimmed at Q25 with fastp and processed into clonotypes with MiXCR by TCRdb, which kept only in-frame beta chains. For every CDR3 protein sequence, its rows merge into one entry that carries the most common genes and DNA. V and J calls and clone size were set by TCRdb, not the authors. The sample records about 420,000 distinct CDR3 sequences, roughly 15% of which are singletons. Of the sample, about 25% falls within the top ten clones.

The time point tag for this specimen amounts to: newly diagnosed GD, antithyroid drugs for less than 3 months. RNA was extracted from PBMCs in TRIzol for both TCR sequencing and RNA sequencing. The diagnosis of Graves' disease was made according to American Thyroid Association guidelines. Patients for the study were recruited at an endocrinology department in Xi'an, China. Each patient gave roughly 10 milliliters of peripheral blood, collected in an EDTA anticoagulant tube. Ficoll Paque Plus density gradient separation was used to isolate PBMCs, and no additional T cell sorting was done. RNA quality was checked with an Agilent 2100 Bioanalyzer and agarose gel, and concentration with a NanoDrop 2000. As concerns this clonotype: It lacks a known antigen. Base quality data are lacking; no much larger clone is found one base away.

CDR1 DFQATT and CDR2 SNEGSKA were looked up in the germline V gene (reference sequence). Trimming removed 3 bases from V and 2 bases from J, leaving 9 bases between the germline ends. The CDR3 goes from the cysteine to the phenylalanine over 13 residues. The CDR3 DNA has 39 bases and is translated from base 1. What the work shows at the level of the full study, not this receptor alone: Sequencing and analysis were limited to the TCR beta chain. Patients with persistent disease shared more public clonotypes (over 2,500) than newly diagnosed patients did (around 930). TRBV28, TRBJ1-2 and TRBJ2-5 were preferentially used in persistent disease, while TRBV20-1 and TRBJ2-1 were favored in newly diagnosed disease. Lower TCR Shannon entropy and fewer highly expanded clones were observed in persistent Graves' disease patients than in newly diagnosed patients, which suggested clonal expansion. Peripheral blood alone was examined, since thyroid tissue, which constituted the primary lesion, could not be accessed. The small sample size was acknowledged by the authors as a limitation that may reduce accuracy.

The same data also contributed to another study, on T cells in Graves' hyperthyroidism and ophthalmopathy. The second study's authors report: Graves' hyperthyroidism was defined as stable when no progression to ophthalmopathy occurred over 18 months of follow-up. The hyperthyroidism patients were between 18 and 65 years old and newly diagnosed, with a disease duration of less than 2 months. Any patient with an uncontrolled infection, another autoimmune disease, pregnancy or lactation was excluded. Diagnoses were based on clinical symptoms, serum thyroxine and TRAb, thyroid ultrasound and orbital computed tomography. The first round of RT-PCR for the TCR CDR3 was performed with the HTBI primer set and the Qiagen OneStep RT-PCR kit. Blood samples also contained most of the expanded thyroid clonotypes (frequency above 0.001), which suggests that blood repertoires may reflect thyroid immune responses. Ophthalmopathy was separated from stable hyperthyroidism by a 13 V-J signature model, with about 88% sensitivity and about 81% specificity obtained in cross-validation and 80%/75% obtained in testing. In validation, the model predicted progression to ophthalmopathy with roughly 70% sensitivity and 72.22% specificity, a median of about 6.7 months before onset. A discovery cohort of about a hundred patients, 43 with Graves' ophthalmopathy and more than 55 with stable Graves' hyperthyroidism, was used to find distinguishing TCR V-J signatures. Prospective prediction of ophthalmopathy was tested in an independent validation cohort consisting of some 18 hyperthyroidism patients and some 17 patients who later progressed to ophthalmopathy. The roughly 99 discovery patients were divided at random into training and test sets in a 7:3 ratio. In six Graves' hyperthyroidism patients, the study also compared T-cell repertoires from thyroid tissue with T-cell repertoires from blood. After sampling, hyperthyroidism patients received methimazole starting at 30 mg daily, and ophthalmopathy patients received high-dose intravenous methylprednisolone. Libraries were constructed in a second round of multiplex PCR, after which size selection and purification were carried out. Sequencing of the libraries was done on an Illumina HiSeq2000 using paired-end 100 bp reads. SOAPnuke was used to process the raw data, throwing out any read that contained adapters or uncalled bases, had a mean Phred below 15, or lacked an exact constant-primer or identifier match. COPE v1.2.5 was used to merge the high-quality paired reads, and each unique nucleotide sequence was defined as a clonotype. Clonotypes were aligned to IMGT TRBV, TRBD and TRBJ reference segments using MiTCR v1.1. Only V-J combinations with frequency above 0.0001, covering 98% to 99.2% of repertoires, were analysed. A TCS score was defined as the ratio of F50 (clonal expansion) to E x V (chaos), with BLOSUM62-based TCRdist applied between CDR3 peptides within each V-J. Welch's t-statistics and random forest reduced some 510 V-J features to 13, which were used in a naive Bayes classifier (R e1071). No statistical method was used to fix the sample size in advance, and group allocation was not hidden from the investigators. TCR Vbeta CDR3 sequencing of 120 to 150 peripheral blood samples (approximately 44 ophthalmopathy, roughly 72 hyperthyroidism and approximately 17 progressor patients) is reported in the paper.

This material consisted of peripheral blood mononuclear cells (PBMCs), taken at new diagnosis, from a patient treated with antithyroid drugs. This receptor was obtained from a young woman with Graves disease. Donor details come from another sample of the same person, matched by shared clones. The chain links TRBV20-1 with TRBJ2-3; too little of a D gene remains to name it. At the DNA level, the sequence is TGCAGTGCTAGCGGAGCCTTCACAGATACGCAGTATTTT. It translates as CSASGAFTDTQYF.